The rows below give T cell receptor beta chains drawn from one sample of a study of T cell changes during pregnancy in multiple sclerosis. The repertoire was sequenced with immunoSEQ multiplex PCR; TCRdb's copy has only in-frame clones and lacks some. In the table there are about 48,000 clones, approximately 88% of which are singletons. This sample comprised CD4+ T cells from peripheral blood mononuclear cells, obtained in the second trimester of pregnancy. The receptor set was obtained from a female donor with multiple sclerosis, enrolled in a pregnancy study. Both conserved end residues are part of each CDR3. D genes are given only for firm matches. The size entry is marked missing in some rows and otherwise reads once, few, many or a size class.

cdr3_aa: CASSQGANYGYTF
cdr3_nt: TGTGCCAGCTCACAGGGGGCTAACTATGGCTACACCTTC
j_call: TRBJ1-2
clone_size: NA
d_call: TRBD1
v_call: TRBV6-6

cdr3_aa: CASSDSEGYEQYF
cdr3_nt: TGTGCCAGCAGCGATAGTGAGGGCTACGAGCAGTACTTC
j_call: TRBJ2-7
clone_size: NA
d_call: NA
v_call: TRBV7-6

cdr3_aa: CASSLQDRSYTF
cdr3_nt: TGTGCCAGCAGCTTGCAAGACAGGAGCTACACCTTC
j_call: TRBJ1-2
clone_size: few
d_call: NA
v_call: TRBV5-6

cdr3_aa: CASRSMWGTGEEKLFF
cdr3_nt: TGTGCAAGTCGCTCCATGTGGGGAACAGGGGAGGAAAAACTGTTTTTT
j_call: TRBJ1-4
clone_size: NA
d_call: NA
v_call: TRBV12-2

cdr3_aa: CASSFGGQEAYEQYF
cdr3_nt: TGCGCCAGCAGCTTCGGGGGACAGGAGGCCTACGAGCAGTACTTC
j_call: TRBJ2-7
clone_size: once
d_call: TRBD1
v_call: TRBV5-1

cdr3_aa: CASSVVEANVLTF
cdr3_nt: TGCGCCAGTTCGGTTGTAGAGGCCAACGTCCTGACTTTC
j_call: TRBJ2-6
clone_size: NA
d_call: NA
v_call: TRBV5-1

cdr3_aa: CASSPGGNSYEQYF
cdr3_nt: TGTGCCAGCTCACCAGGGGGGAACTCCTACGAGCAGTACTTC
j_call: TRBJ2-7
clone_size: NA
d_call: NA
v_call: TRBV18

cdr3_aa: CAIGRGRGSYEQYF
cdr3_nt: TGTGCCATTGGCAGGGGAAGGGGGTCCTACGAGCAGTACTTC
j_call: TRBJ2-7
clone_size: NA
d_call: NA
v_call: TRBV7-2

cdr3_aa: CASSLTGRSYEQYF
cdr3_nt: TGTGCCAGCAGTTTGACGGGTAGGAGCTACGAGCAGTACTTC
j_call: TRBJ2-7
clone_size: NA
d_call: NA
v_call: TRBV27

cdr3_aa: CASSTAGRSSNQPQHF
cdr3_nt: TGTGCCAGTAGTACGGCGGGGAGATCTAGCAATCAGCCCCAGCATTTT
j_call: TRBJ1-5
clone_size: once
d_call: NA
v_call: TRBV19

cdr3_aa: CASRSQGSNTEAFF
cdr3_nt: TGTGCCAGCAGGTCACAGGGTTCAAACACTGAAGCTTTCTTT
j_call: TRBJ1-1
clone_size: NA
d_call: NA
v_call: TRBV28

cdr3_aa: CASSSQDSLGGYTF
cdr3_nt: TGTGCCAGCAGCTCCCAGGACAGTCTGGGAGGCTACACCTTC
j_call: TRBJ1-2
clone_size: NA
d_call: NA
v_call: TRBV7-2

cdr3_aa: CASSFRTENTEAFF
cdr3_nt: TGCGCCAGCAGCTTTCGGACAGAGAACACTGAAGCTTTCTTT
j_call: TRBJ1-1
clone_size: NA
d_call: NA
v_call: TRBV5-1

cdr3_aa: CASLPNTGTEAFF
cdr3_nt: TGTGCCAGTCTCCCGAATACAGGCACTGAAGCTTTCTTT
j_call: TRBJ1-1
clone_size: NA
d_call: NA
v_call: TRBV19

cdr3_aa: CARIPPGETQYF
cdr3_nt: TGTGCCAGGATACCTCCGGGGGAGACCCAGTACTTC
j_call: TRBJ2-5
clone_size: NA
d_call: NA
v_call: TRBV28

cdr3_aa: CASSLGGQSYEQYF
cdr3_nt: TGTGCCAGCAGCTTAGGCGGGCAGTCTTACGAGCAGTACTTC
j_call: TRBJ2-7
clone_size: NA
d_call: NA
v_call: TRBV7-2

cdr3_aa: CASSHEGDGRQPQHF
cdr3_nt: TGTGCCAGCAGCCATGAGGGTGACGGCCGGCAGCCCCAGCATTTT
j_call: TRBJ1-5
clone_size: NA
d_call: NA
v_call: TRBV5-5

cdr3_aa: CASSPAGDIRSEQYF
cdr3_nt: TGTGCCAGCAGCCCGGCGGGCGACATTAGGAGCGAGCAGTACTTC
j_call: TRBJ2-7
clone_size: NA
d_call: NA
v_call: TRBV5-4

cdr3_aa: CASSAGLAGNNEQFF
cdr3_nt: TGTGCCAGCAGCGCGGGACTAGCGGGAAACAATGAGCAGTTCTTC
j_call: TRBJ2-1
clone_size: NA
d_call: TRBD2
v_call: TRBV6-4

cdr3_aa: CASSPGTSGGARSEQFF
cdr3_nt: TGTGCCAGCAGCCCAGGGACTAGCGGGGGAGCAAGGAGTGAGCAGTTCTTC
j_call: TRBJ2-1
clone_size: NA
d_call: TRBD2
v_call: TRBV7-2

cdr3_aa: CASSLGAGGRTDTQYF
cdr3_nt: TGCGCCAGCAGCTTGGGCGCGGGAGGTCGCACAGATACGCAGTATTTT
j_call: TRBJ2-3
clone_size: NA
d_call: TRBD2
v_call: TRBV5-1

cdr3_aa: CASKPGSDYGYTF
cdr3_nt: TGTGCCAGCAAACCCGGGTCAGACTATGGCTACACCTTC
j_call: TRBJ1-2
clone_size: NA
d_call: NA
v_call: TRBV28

cdr3_aa: CASSKGTGDSGELFF
cdr3_nt: TGTGCCAGCAGCAAAGGAACAGGGGATTCCGGGGAGCTGTTTTTT
j_call: TRBJ2-2
clone_size: NA
d_call: NA
v_call: TRBV21-1

cdr3_aa: CASSLQGRGEKLFF
cdr3_nt: TGTGCCAGCAGCTTACAGGGCCGTGGAGAAAAACTGTTTTTT
j_call: TRBJ1-4
clone_size: NA
d_call: NA
v_call: TRBV7-9

cdr3_aa: CAWSIGSNTGELFF
cdr3_nt: TGTGCCTGGAGTATCGGGTCGAACACCGGGGAGCTGTTTTTT
j_call: TRBJ2-2
clone_size: few
d_call: NA
v_call: TRBV30